The 31 T cell receptor beta chains below all came from one sample that was sequenced in a study of T cell repertoires in aging, cancer and after chemotherapy. A mixed TRB-A/B primer pool amplified rearranged TRB by multiplex touch-down PCR. Each CDR3 protein is one row after TCRdb ran MiXCR on the multiplex PCR reads. The sample records roughly 2,900 distinct CDR3 sequences, roughly 30% being singletons. TCR beta rearrangements were amplified from peripheral blood genomic DNA. Material: blood. The origin of the receptors is a human donor with a solid tumor.

This clonotype occurred a few times. The chain employs TRBV15 and TRBJ2-7; tentatively, D is TRBD1 (6 bases). The V end lost 1 base, the J end lost 1 base, and 8 bases lay between the germline ends. CDR3 length: 14 amino acids. Germline V gene lookup returns CDR1 LNHNV and CDR2 YYDKDF (reference sequence). CDR3 in DNA: TGTGCCACCAGCAGAGGACAGGAATCCTACGAGCAGTACTTC. It codes for CATSRGQESYEQYF.

This rearrangement joins TRBV27 to TRBJ1-1; weak D call: TRBD1 (5 bases). The CDR3 runs 16 residues. The germline V and J ends were trimmed by 5 bases and 2 bases, with 18 bases remaining between them. Germline-derived CDR1 and CDR2 are MNHEY and SMNVEV (reference sequence). The CDR3 sequence is CASSLPQGAGNTEAFF. CDR3 in DNA: TGTGCCAGCAGTCTCCCCCAAGGGGCGGGAAACACTGAAGCTTTCTTT.

This clonotype has more than one count but fewer than ten. The chain couples TRBV24-1 to TRBJ2-7; 7 bases map to TRBD1. The CDR3 is 13 residues long. Unmatched junction bases numbered 6, after V lost 9 bases and J lost 2 bases. Germline CDR1 reads KGHDR; CDR2 reads SFDVKD. The CDR3 sequence is CATSGTVTYEQYF. Written as DNA, the CDR3 is TGTGCCACCTCGGGGACAGTCACCTACGAGCAGTACTTC.

This clonotype was recorded a few times. This rearrangement joins TRBV18 to TRBJ1-5; D might be TRBD1 (6 bases). V lost 4 bases and J lost 6, with 13 bases in between. CDR3 size: 14 residues. Per germline, CDR1 KGHSH and CDR2 LQKENI. CDR3 nucleotide sequence: TGTGCCAGCTCACGACCGGGACAACTTCAGCCCCAGCATTTT. The encoded protein is CASSRPGQLQPQHF.

The rearrangement uses TRBV4-2 and TRBJ2-5; the match to TRBD2 covers 9 bases. The germline V gene has CDR1 LGHNA and CDR2 YNFKEQ. CDR3 length equals 17 residues. The trim removed 0 bases at V and 11 bases at J, leaving 16 bases unmatched. As DNA, the CDR3 is TGTGCCAGCAGCCAAGATGGACTAGCGTCAGTTACAGATACGCAGTACTTC. This gives the protein CASSQDGLASVTDTQYF.

This chain links TRBV12-3 or TRBV12-4 with TRBJ1-1; 10 bases are a match to TRBD1. With V trimmed by 8 bases and J by 4 bases, 1 base remained unmatched. The CDR3 sequence is 12 residues long. CDR3 protein: CASRTGGTEAFF. CDR3 nucleotides: TGTGCCAGCCGGACAGGGGGCACTGAAGCTTTCTTT.

There are a few counts of this clonotype. The rearrangement uses TRBV11-2 and TRBJ1-4; D gene ambiguous. Per the germline V gene, CDR1 is SGHAT and CDR2 is FQNNGV. CDR3 size: 15 residues. Trimming took off 2 bases at V and 4 bases at J, with 11 bases between the two ends. In DNA, the CDR3 is TGTGCCAGCAGCTTACTCCAAGGAATTAATGAAAAACTGTTTTTT. It specifies CASSLLQGINEKLFF.

This clonotype is judged large. V gene TRBV30 combines with J gene TRBJ2-7, with 7 bases that match TRBD2. This CDR3 has 14 amino acids. CDR1 and CDR2 from the germline V gene are GTSNPN and SVGIG (reference sequence). V lost 2 bases, J lost 2 bases, and 6 bases stayed unmatched. The CDR3 DNA is TGTGCCTGGAGTTCCCGGGGGGAGGCCTACGAGCAGTACTTC. It encodes CAWSSRGEAYEQYF.

The rearrangement joins TRBV6-2 or TRBV6-3 to TRBJ2-5, with 10 bases aligning to TRBD2. Per the germline V gene, CDR1 is MNHEY and CDR2 is SVGEGT. The CDR3 contains 15 residues. V shed 5 bases, J shed 4 bases, and the junction held 7 bases outside the gene matches. CDR3 sequence reads: CASSTQREGRETQYF. Here the CDR3 DNA reads TGTGCCAGCAGTACCCAGCGGGAGGGCCGAGAGACCCAGTACTTC.

CDR3 residues: CASSLVGRLAVQETQYF. In DNA, the CDR3 is TGTGCCAGCAGCTTAGTAGGGAGACTAGCCGTCCAAGAGACCCAGTACTTC. The rearrangement uses TRBV11-1 and TRBJ2-5, with 7 positions matching TRBD2. This CDR3 has 17 residues. J gave up 1 base and V 1 base, and 9 bases lay outside the gene matches. Germline assignment: CDR1 SGHAT and CDR2 FQDESV (reference sequence).

Remarks on this clonotype: At one of its ends the junction is not consistent with the germline gene, which may arise from a read error. The genes are TRBV20-1 and TRBJ2-7, with TRBD1 identical over 7 bases. The CDR3 contains 14 residues. The germline V gene encodes CDR1 DFQATT and CDR2 SNEGSKA (reference sequence). CDR3: CSARQGQSRYEEYF. The CDR3, as DNA: TGCAGTGCTAGACAGGGACAGTCCCGCTACGAGGAGTACTTC.

This clonotype was detected a few times. J is TRBJ2-1 and V is TRBV20-1, with TRBD2 matching over 7 bases. Germline V CDR1 and CDR2: DFQATT, SNEGSKA (reference sequence). V shed 6 bases, J shed 2 bases, and the junction held 13 bases outside the gene matches. The CDR3 loop spans 16 amino acids. CDR3 in DNA: TGCAGTGCCCCGAGGGGCGCTAGCGGAACCTACAATGAGCAGTTCTTC. It translates to CSAPRGASGTYNEQFF.

This rearrangement joins TRBV12-3 or TRBV12-4 to TRBJ1-2; 10 bases map to TRBD1. The CDR3 extends over 14 amino acids. J lost 5 bases, V lost 6 bases, and 6 bases had no gene match. The CDR3 region is CASSPTGGAYGYTF. DNA of the CDR3: TGTGCCAGCAGCCCGACAGGGGGCGCATATGGCTACACCTTC.

The CDR3 DNA sequence: TGTGCCAGCAGTTACGGCAGGGGAATCAGAAACACCATATATTTT. Amino acids: CASSYGRGIRNTIYF. The chain employs TRBV6-6 and TRBJ1-3; a possible D gene is TRBD1 (6 bases). CDR1 is MNHNY, CDR2 SVGAGI, per germline (reference sequence). This CDR3 region has 15 residues. V dropped 2 bases and J dropped 5 bases, with 13 bases sitting between them.

V usage is TRBV5-1 and J usage is TRBJ2-7; 12 nucleotides align to TRBD1. Germline V gene sequence: CDR1 SGHRS, CDR2 YFSETQ. V trimming: 9 bases; J trimming: 4 bases; junction bases outside the gene matches: 14. The CDR3 contains 16 residues. CDR3 DNA sequence: TGCGCCACCTACACCGATCCGGGACAGGGGGCTTACGAGCAGTACTTC. Translating it yields CATYTDPGQGAYEQYF. Drawing the rest from reference TRBV5-1 and TRBJ2-7, the complete variable domain is KAGVTQTPRYLIKTRGQQVTLSCSPISGHRSVSWYQQTPGQGLQFLFEYFSETQRNKGNFPGRFSGRQFSNSRSEMNVSTLELGDSALYLCATYTDPGQGAYEQYFGPGTRLTVT.

V gene TRBV5-1 combines with J gene TRBJ2-1; D is unresolved. The CDR3 contains 17 residues. The germline V gene has CDR1 SGHRS and CDR2 YFSETQ. Trimming took off 1 base at V and 0 bases at J, with 14 bases between the two ends. The CDR3 nucleotides read TGCGCCAGCAGCTTGACCCTACGAATCAGCTCCTACAATGAGCAGTTCTTC. This sequence encodes CASSLTLRISSYNEQFF.

As for this clonotype: This could be a read error, since a much larger clone is one nucleotide away. This sequence joins TRBV6-9 and TRBJ2-1; D not certain. Deletions cut 0 bases from V and 10 bases from J, with 13 bases between. CDR1 and CDR2 from the germline V gene are MNHGY and SVAAGI. The CDR3 runs 14 residues. The CDR3 loop reads CASSYSRWYGEQFF. The CDR3 nucleotides read TGTGCCAGCAGTTATTCCCGGTGGTACGGCGAGCAGTTCTTC.

The rearrangement joins TRBV21-1 to TRBJ2-2. TRBV21-1 counts as a pseudogene. The CDR3 is 18 residues long. The CDR3 spells CASSKAVSQFTNTGELFF. CDR3 nucleotides: TGTGCCAGCAGCAAGGCGGTATCACAGTTTACGAACACCGGGGAGCTGTTTTTT.

This clonotype turned up a few times. The chain uses TRBV20-1 and TRBJ1-2, with D possibly matching TRBD1 (6 bases). The CDR3 consists of 15 residues. Germline CDR1 and CDR2: DFQATT and SNEGSKA (reference sequence). The V end was cut by 0 bases, the J end by 4 bases, with 15 bases between. The CDR3 here is CSARDAGERSYGYTF. Here the CDR3 DNA reads TGCAGTGCTAGAGATGCAGGGGAACGTAGCTATGGCTACACCTTC.

This clonotype is categorized as medium-sized. The chain has TRBV7-3 and TRBJ2-1; 11 positions match TRBD2. The CDR3 has 15 residues. The germline V gene encodes CDR1 SGHTA and CDR2 FQGTGA. V was pared by 5 bases and J by 3 bases, with 3 bases of the junction left unmatched. The CDR3 DNA sequence: TGTGCCAGCAGCAAGACTAGCGGGATCTACAATGAGCAGTTCTTC. Its translation: CASSKTSGIYNEQFF.

This clonotype was seen more than once but under ten times. The V and J genes are TRBV12-3 or TRBV12-4 and TRBJ2-7; D is uncertain. The V end was cut by 7 bases, the J end by 5 bases, with 15 bases between. CDR3 size: 13 residues. The CDR3 here is CASTVSKDHEQYF. The CDR3 DNA follows: TGTGCCAGCACCGTGAGCAAGGACCACGAGCAGTACTTC.

On this clonotype: The germline gene is not matched at one end of the junction; a read error may be the cause. V is TRBV5-5 and J is TRBJ2-3, with a possible D match to TRBD1 (5 bases). The germline gives CDR1 SGHKS, CDR2 YYEKEE (reference sequence). The CDR3 totals 14 residues. In DNA, the CDR3 is TGTGCCAGCAGCTTGGAACACAACACAGGTACGCAGTATTTT. Translating it yields CASSLEHNTGTQYF.

The CDR3 here is CASSLRGLAGGYNEQFF. The DNA for the CDR3 is TGTGCCAGCAGTTTACGTGGACTAGCGGGAGGGTACAATGAGCAGTTCTTC. The rearrangement uses TRBV12-3 or TRBV12-4 and TRBJ2-1; 15 positions agree with TRBD2. V gave up 2 bases and J gave up 4 bases; unmatched junction bases: 3. The CDR3 covers 17 residues.

To note about this clonotype: A much larger clone lies one base from this, so it may be a read error. This chain uses TRBV6-1 with TRBJ1-2; D might be TRBD1 (5 bases). The germline V gene encodes CDR1 MNHNS and CDR2 SASEGT. The CDR3 runs to 14 residues. CDR3 nucleotide sequence: TGTGCCATCAGTTTGGACATGGATTCATCAGGCTACACCTTC. Its translation is CAISLDMDSSGYTF.

J is TRBJ2-2 and V is TRBV28; weak D call: TRBD1 (6 bases). Germline CDR1 reads MDHEN; CDR2 reads SYDVKM. V lost 5 bases to trimming and J lost 7 bases, with 11 bases between them. This CDR3 is built from 13 residues. This chain's CDR3 is CASSTQGNGELFF. For the CDR3, the DNA is TGTGCCAGCAGTACCCAGGGGAACGGGGAGCTGTTTTTT.

The chain employs TRBV27 and TRBJ1-1, with D maybe TRBD1 (5 bases). Per germline, CDR1 MNHEY and CDR2 SMNVEV (reference sequence). This CDR3 is 14 amino acids long. V dropped 3 bases and J dropped 7 bases, with 15 bases sitting between them. The CDR3 DNA is TGTGCCAGCAGTTTTCTAGGCAGGGCCGGTGAAGCTTTCTTT. As protein: CASSFLGRAGEAFF.

This clonotype turned up a few times. V and J are TRBV24-1 and TRBJ2-7; TRBD2 might be the D (5 bases). From germline, CDR1 is KGHDR and CDR2 SFDVKD. Trimming pared 9 bases from V and 7 bases from J, leaving 18 bases between. The CDR3 consists of 13 residues. The CDR3 spells CATAGLIHGEQYF. The CDR3 coding sequence is TGTGCCACCGCGGGCCTCATCCATGGGGAGCAGTACTTC.

The chain recombines TRBV27 with TRBJ2-3; tentative D call: TRBD2 (6 bases). V gave up 6 bases and J gave up 2 bases, with 15 bases separating them. The CDR3 is made up of 15 amino acids. Germline assignment: CDR1 MNHEY and CDR2 SMNVEV (reference sequence). CDR3 bases: TGTGCCAGCAGCGTTAGCGGACTCAACACAGATACGCAGTATTTT. Its protein product is CASSVSGLNTDTQYF.

The gene calls are TRBV19 and TRBJ1-1, with D perhaps matching TRBD1 (6 bases). From germline, CDR1 is LNHDA and CDR2 SQIVND (reference sequence). The CDR3 loop spans 14 amino acids. With 3 bases removed from V and 1 base from J, the gap between germline ends came to 9 bases. The CDR3: CASSIWGANTEAFF. CDR3 in DNA: TGTGCCAGTAGTATTTGGGGGGCGAACACTGAAGCTTTCTTT.

This clonotype was detected only a few times. This chain connects TRBV27 to TRBJ2-1; 9 bases match TRBD1. Trimming took 6 bases from V and 1 from J; bases not matched to a gene: 4. This CDR3 is built from 15 residues. Germline CDR1 MNHEY, CDR2 SMNVEV (reference sequence). The CDR3 spells CASRKGQGSYNEQFF. The CDR3, as DNA: TGTGCCAGCAGAAAAGGACAGGGGTCCTACAATGAGCAGTTCTTC.

The V gene is TRBV28, the J gene TRBJ2-5, with D perhaps TRBD2 (5 bases). This CDR3 is built from 13 residues. V gave up 3 bases and J gave up 7 bases, with 12 bases separating them. CDR1 is MDHEN and CDR2 is SYDVKM in the germline V gene. The CDR3 region is CASSFEGLGTQYF. In DNA, the CDR3 is TGTGCCAGCAGTTTCGAGGGTTTGGGGACCCAGTACTTC.